This T cell receptor (beta chain) was observed in a study of CD8+ T cells in alopecia areata. Across the whole study: C3H/HeJ graft donors with spontaneous alopecia, aged roughly 6-13 months, supplied skin that was transplanted onto female C3H/HeJ mice aged about 7-11 weeks.

Once RNA had been extracted, it was reverse transcribed into cDNA to act as the sequencing template. Only in-frame clones appear in the TCRdb table, and some are missing; sequencing was by immunoSEQ multiplex PCR. The repertoire yields under 350,000 clones, none seen only once; the top ten contain 1.2%. CDR3 size: 14 residues. V lost 5 bases, J lost 2 bases, and 12 bases lay in between. The germline CDR1 and CDR2 sequences are MNHDT and YYDKIL. Cutaneous lymph node cells were pooled, and they were sorted using CD4, CD8alpha, NKG2D, NKG2ACE and other markers. This clone was observed at least ten times. The antigen remains undetermined. Gene names and germline refer to mouse. The read halts 4 residues ahead of the CDR3 end, with the missing end drawn from the germline J gene. Study findings and constraints: Alphabeta T cells residing in normal skin are also sequenced in scalp samples. The study found TCR sharing across patients less clear than in mice, possibly for HLA reasons. Compared with normal scalp, lesional scalp had higher clonality and more expanded CD8+ clones.

Sequencing was done on a sample of CD4+ T cells sorted from a lymph node. This chain connects TRBV17 to TRBJ1-1; D might be TRBD1 (6 bases). This TCR was sampled from a C3H/HeJ mouse with alopecia areata. These mice share the MHC haplotype H2-k. The sequenced CDR3 bases are TGTGCTAGCAGTTCCGGGACACCCAACACA. This gives the protein CASSSGTPNT. The CDR3 reads in full as CASSSGTPNTEVFF. The variable domain in full, completed from reference TRBV17 and TRBJ1-1, reads DTTVKQNPRYKLARVGKPVNLICSQTMNHDTMYWYQKKPNQAPKLLLFYYDKILNREADTFEKFQSSRPNNSFCSLYIGSAGLEYSAMYLCASSSGTPNTEVFFGKGTRLTVV.